The entry below describes one T cell receptor beta chain. Antigen: not known. The data derive from a study of T cells in localized non-small cell lung cancer. Regarding the study as a whole: Appearances in adjacent lung were noted for a median 57 of the top 100 tumor clones. Among the tissues sampled, uninvolved adjacent lung had the highest T cell clonality, above tumor.

CDR3 length: 15 amino acids. From germline, CDR1 is SGDLS and CDR2 YYNGEE. The J segment lost 3 bases and the V segment lost 4 bases, leaving 4 bases of the junction unmatched. Generated by immunoSEQ multiplex PCR, the TCRdb table keeps only in-frame clones and is missing some. The sample has about 25,000 clones, approximately 83% seen once; the top ten hold under 6.5%. The rearrangement uses TRBV9 and TRBJ2-3; 11 bases are shared with TRBD2. The receptor was derived from a male donor aged 60 or over with stage II squamous cell lung carcinoma. Material: peripheral blood, obtained before any cancer treatment. Here the CDR3 reads CASSQTSGATDTQYF. The CDR3 DNA sequence: TGTGCCAGCAGCCAGACTAGCGGGGCAACAGATACGCAGTATTTT.